This T cell receptor beta chain was retrieved from a study of blood T cells in healthy people across ages. Details on this clonotype: A junction end diverges from the germline sequence, so it may reflect a read error.

The germline gives CDR1 MNHEY, CDR2 SMNVEV (reference sequence). The CDR3 covers 15 residues. Alongside a J-beta primer mix, a sample-barcoded 5' primer served in a second PCR lasting about 7 to 11 cycles. MiXCR, run by TCRdb on the 5' RACE reads, gives a single entry per CDR3 protein. This table has roughly 800,000 distinct CDR3 sequences, 20% to 30% appearing once. In terms of origin and age, donors were healthy Caucasian individuals from Russia aged 6 to 90. The data were also submitted as part of a second study, on T cells of mothers and their children. This second report adds: A few healthy Caucasian mothers, along with their six children, served as the donors. Related mother and child pairs showed slightly greater overlap (not significant) than unrelated pairs did.

Sequenced material: blood. The V gene is TRBV27, the J gene TRBJ2-3, with a weak D call TRBD1 (5 bases). The receptor was derived from a boy younger than 18 in good health. CDR3 protein: CASSFRAAFTDTQYF. The CDR3 DNA sequence: TGTGCCAGCAGTTTCAGGGCCGCTTTCACAGATACGCAGTACTTT.